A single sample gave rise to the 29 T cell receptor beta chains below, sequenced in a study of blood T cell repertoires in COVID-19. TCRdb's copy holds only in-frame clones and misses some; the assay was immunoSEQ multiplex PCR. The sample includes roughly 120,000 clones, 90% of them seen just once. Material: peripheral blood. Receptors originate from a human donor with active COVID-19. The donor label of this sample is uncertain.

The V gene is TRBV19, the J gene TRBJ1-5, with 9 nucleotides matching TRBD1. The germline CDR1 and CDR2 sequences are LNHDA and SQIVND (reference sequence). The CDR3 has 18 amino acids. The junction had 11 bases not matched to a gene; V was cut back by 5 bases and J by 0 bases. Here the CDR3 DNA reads TGTGCCAGTAGTCCCGGGACAGGGCTCCCTTATAGCAATCAGCCCCAGCATTTT. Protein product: CASSPGTGLPYSNQPQHF.

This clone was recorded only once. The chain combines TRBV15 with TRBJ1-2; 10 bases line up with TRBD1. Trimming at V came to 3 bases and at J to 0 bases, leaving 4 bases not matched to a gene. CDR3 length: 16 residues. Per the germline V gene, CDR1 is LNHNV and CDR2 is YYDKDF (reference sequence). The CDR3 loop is CATSSTGQGANYGYTF. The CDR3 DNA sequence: TGTGCCACCAGCAGTACCGGACAGGGGGCTAACTATGGCTACACCTTC.

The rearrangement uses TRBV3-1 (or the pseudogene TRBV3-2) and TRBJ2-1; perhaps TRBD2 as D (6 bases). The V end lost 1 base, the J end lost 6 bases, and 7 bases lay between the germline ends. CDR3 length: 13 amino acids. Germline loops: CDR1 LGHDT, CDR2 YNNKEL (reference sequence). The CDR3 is CASSQAGVNEQFF. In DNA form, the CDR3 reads TGTGCCAGCAGCCAAGCGGGGGTCAATGAGCAGTTCTTC.

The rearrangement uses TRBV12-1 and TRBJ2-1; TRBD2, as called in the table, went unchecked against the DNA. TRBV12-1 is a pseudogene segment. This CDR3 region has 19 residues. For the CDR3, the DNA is TGTGCCAGCAGCTTAACTCTAGCGGGGGGGCCTGGCTCCTACAATGAGCAGTTCTTC. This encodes CASSLTLAGGPGSYNEQFF.

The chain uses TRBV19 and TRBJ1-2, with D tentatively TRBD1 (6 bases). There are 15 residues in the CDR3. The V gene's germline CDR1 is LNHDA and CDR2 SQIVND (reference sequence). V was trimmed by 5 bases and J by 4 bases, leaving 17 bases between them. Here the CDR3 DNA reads TGTGCCAGTAGTTCCCAGGACAGCCAAGGCTATGGCTACACCTTC. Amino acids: CASSSQDSQGYGYTF.

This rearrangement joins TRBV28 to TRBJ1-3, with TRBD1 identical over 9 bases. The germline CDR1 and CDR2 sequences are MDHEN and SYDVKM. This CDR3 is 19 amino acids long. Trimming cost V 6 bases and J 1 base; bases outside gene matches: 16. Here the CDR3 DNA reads TGTGCCAGCAGCCTTGCCGGGACAGGGATATATCTATCTGGAAACACCATATATTTT. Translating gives CASSLAGTGIYLSGNTIYF.

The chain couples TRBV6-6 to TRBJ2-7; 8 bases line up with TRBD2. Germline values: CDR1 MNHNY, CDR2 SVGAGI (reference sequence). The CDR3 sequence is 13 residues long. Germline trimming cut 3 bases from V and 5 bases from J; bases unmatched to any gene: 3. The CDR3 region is CASSYGGRNEQYF. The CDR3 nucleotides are TGTGCCAGCAGTTATGGCGGGAGGAACGAGCAGTACTTC.

CDR3 DNA sequence: TGCAGCGTGAACAGGGGGAATAATGAAAAACTGTTTTTT. This gives the protein CSVNRGNNEKLFF. This chain links TRBV29-1 with TRBJ1-4, with TRBD1 matching 8 bases. Germline assignment: CDR1 SQVTM and CDR2 ANQGSEA. V lost 6 bases, J lost 4 bases, and 4 bases stayed unmatched. The CDR3 totals 13 residues.

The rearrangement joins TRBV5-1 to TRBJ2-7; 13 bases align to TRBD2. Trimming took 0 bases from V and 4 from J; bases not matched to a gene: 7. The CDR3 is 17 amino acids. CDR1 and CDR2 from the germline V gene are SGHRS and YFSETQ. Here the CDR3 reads CASSLGLAGGFRYEQYF. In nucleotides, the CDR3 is TGCGCCAGCAGCTTGGGACTAGCGGGGGGTTTTCGTTACGAGCAGTACTTC.

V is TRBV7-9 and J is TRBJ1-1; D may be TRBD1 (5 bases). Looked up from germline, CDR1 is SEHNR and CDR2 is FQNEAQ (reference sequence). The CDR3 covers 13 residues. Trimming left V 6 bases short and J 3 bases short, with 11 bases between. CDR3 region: CASRWTGDTEAFF. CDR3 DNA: TGTGCCAGCAGGTGGACGGGGGACACTGAAGCTTTCTTT.

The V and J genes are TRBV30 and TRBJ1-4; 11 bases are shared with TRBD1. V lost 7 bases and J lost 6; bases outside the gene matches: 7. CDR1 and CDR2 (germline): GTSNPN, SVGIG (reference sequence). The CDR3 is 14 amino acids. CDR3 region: CASGQGAGYEKLFF. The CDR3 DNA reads TGTGCCTCCGGACAGGGGGCAGGATATGAAAAACTGTTTTTT. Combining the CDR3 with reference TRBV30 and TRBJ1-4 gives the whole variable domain SQTIHQWPATLVQPVGSPLSLECTVEGTSNPNLYWYRQAAGRGLQLLFYSVGIGQISSEVPQNLSASRPQDRQFILSSKKLLLSDSGFYLCASGQGAGYEKLFFGSGTQLSVL.

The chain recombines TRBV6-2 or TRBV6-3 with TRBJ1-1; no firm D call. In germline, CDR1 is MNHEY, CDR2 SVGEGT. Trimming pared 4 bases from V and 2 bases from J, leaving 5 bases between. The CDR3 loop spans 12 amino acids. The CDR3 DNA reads TGTGCCAGCAGTTCCTTTAACACTGAAGCTTTCTTT. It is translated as CASSSFNTEAFF.

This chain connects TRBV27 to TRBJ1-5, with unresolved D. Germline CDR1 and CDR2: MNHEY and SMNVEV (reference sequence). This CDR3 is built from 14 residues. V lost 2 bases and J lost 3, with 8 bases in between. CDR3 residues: CASSLRGFNQPQHF. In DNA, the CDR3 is TGTGCCAGCAGTTTAAGAGGTTTCAATCAGCCCCAGCATTTT.

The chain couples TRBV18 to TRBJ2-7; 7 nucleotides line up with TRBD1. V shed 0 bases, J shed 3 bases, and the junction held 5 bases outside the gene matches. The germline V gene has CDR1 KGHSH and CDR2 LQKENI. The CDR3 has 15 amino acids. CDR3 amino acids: CASSPPGQKGYEQYF. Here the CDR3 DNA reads TGTGCCAGCTCACCACCGGGACAGAAAGGCTACGAGCAGTACTTC.

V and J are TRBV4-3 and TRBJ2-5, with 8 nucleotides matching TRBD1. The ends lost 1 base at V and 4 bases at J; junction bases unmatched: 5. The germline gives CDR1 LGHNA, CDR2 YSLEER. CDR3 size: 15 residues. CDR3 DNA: TGCGCCAGCAGCCAAGGGCAGACAGGGGTAGAGACCCAGTACTTC. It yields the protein CASSQGQTGVETQYF.

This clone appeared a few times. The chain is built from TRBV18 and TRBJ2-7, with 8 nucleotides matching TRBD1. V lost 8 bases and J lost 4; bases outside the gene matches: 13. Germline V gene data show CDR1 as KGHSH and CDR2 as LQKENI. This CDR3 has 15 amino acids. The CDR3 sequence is CASNLKGQGAYEQYF. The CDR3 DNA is TGTGCCAGCAACCTAAAGGGGCAGGGGGCTTACGAGCAGTACTTC.

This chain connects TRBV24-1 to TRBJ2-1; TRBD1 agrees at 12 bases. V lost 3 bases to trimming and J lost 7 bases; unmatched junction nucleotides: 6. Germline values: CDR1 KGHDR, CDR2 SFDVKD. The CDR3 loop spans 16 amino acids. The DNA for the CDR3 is TGTGCCACCAGTGATACGGGGACAGGGGGCAAGAATGAGCAGTTCTTC. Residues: CATSDTGTGGKNEQFF.

The CDR3 DNA sequence: TGTGCCAGCTCACCCATGCCTACAGGGGGGACTAATGAAAAACTGTTTTTT. This translates into CASSPMPTGGTNEKLFF. This rearrangement joins TRBV18 to TRBJ1-4, with 8 bases aligning to TRBD1. Germline-derived CDR1 and CDR2 are KGHSH and LQKENI. Trimming at V came to 3 bases and at J to 2 bases, leaving 8 bases not matched to a gene. The CDR3 spans 17 residues.

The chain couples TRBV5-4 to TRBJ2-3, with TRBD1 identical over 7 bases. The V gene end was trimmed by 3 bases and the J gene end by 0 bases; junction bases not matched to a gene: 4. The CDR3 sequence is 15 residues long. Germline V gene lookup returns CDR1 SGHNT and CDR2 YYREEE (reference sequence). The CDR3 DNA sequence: TGTGCCAGCAGCTCCCGACAGGGAAGCACAGATACGCAGTATTTT. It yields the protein CASSSRQGSTDTQYF.

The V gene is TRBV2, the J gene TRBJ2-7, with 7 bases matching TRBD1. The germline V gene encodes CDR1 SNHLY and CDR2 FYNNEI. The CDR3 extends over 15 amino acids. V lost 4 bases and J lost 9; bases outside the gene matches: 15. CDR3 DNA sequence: TGTGCCAGCAGTGCGGGGACAGTCCTGTTAGAAGTGCAGTACTTC. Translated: CASSAGTVLLEVQYF.

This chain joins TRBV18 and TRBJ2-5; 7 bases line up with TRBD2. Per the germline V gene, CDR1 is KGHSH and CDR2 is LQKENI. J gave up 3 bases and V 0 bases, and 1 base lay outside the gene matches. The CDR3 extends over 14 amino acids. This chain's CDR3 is CASSPPLAEETQYF. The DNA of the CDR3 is TGTGCCAGCTCACCACCCCTAGCGGAAGAGACCCAGTACTTC. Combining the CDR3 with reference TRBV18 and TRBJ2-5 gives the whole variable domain NAGVMQNPRHLVRRRGQEARLRCSPMKGHSHVYWYRQLPEEGLKFMVYLQKENIIDESGMPKERFSAEFPKEGPSILRIQQVVRGDSAAYFCASSPPLAEETQYFGPGTRLLVL.

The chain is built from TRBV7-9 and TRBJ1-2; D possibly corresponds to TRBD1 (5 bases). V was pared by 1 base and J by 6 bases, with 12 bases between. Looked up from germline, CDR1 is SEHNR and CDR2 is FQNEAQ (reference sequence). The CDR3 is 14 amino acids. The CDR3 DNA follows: TGTGCCAGCAGCTTAGTAGGGGCCGCCAATGGCTACACCTTC. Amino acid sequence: CASSLVGAANGYTF.

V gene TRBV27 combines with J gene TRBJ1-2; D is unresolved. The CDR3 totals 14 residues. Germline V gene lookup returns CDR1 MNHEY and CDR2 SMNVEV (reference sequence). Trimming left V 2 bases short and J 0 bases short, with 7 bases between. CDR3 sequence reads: CASSLMGANYGYTF. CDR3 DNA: TGTGCCAGCAGTTTAATGGGAGCTAACTATGGCTACACCTTC.

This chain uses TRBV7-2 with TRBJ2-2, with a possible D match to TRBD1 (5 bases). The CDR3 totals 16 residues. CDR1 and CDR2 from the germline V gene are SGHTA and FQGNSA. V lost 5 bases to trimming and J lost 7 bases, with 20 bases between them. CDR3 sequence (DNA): TGTGCCAGCAGCCCTGCATGGACACACCCCGTCGGGGAGCTGTTTTTT. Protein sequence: CASSPAWTHPVGELFF.

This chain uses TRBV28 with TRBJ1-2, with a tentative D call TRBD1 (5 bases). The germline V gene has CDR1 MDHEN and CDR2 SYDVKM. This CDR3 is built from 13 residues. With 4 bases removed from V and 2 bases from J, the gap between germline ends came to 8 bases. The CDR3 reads CASSYDSNYGYTF. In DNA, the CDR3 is TGTGCCAGCAGTTATGACAGCAACTATGGCTACACCTTC.

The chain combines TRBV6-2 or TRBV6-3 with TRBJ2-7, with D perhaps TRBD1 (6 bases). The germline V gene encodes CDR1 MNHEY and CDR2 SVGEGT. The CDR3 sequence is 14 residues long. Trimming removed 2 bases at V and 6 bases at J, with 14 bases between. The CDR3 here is CASSYMRVGAEQYF. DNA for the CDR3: TGTGCCAGCAGTTACATGCGAGTGGGGGCCGAGCAGTACTTC.

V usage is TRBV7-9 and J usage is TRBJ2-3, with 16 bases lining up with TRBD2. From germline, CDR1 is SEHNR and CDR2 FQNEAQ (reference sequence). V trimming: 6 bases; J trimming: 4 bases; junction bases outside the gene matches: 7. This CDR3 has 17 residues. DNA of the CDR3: TGTGCCAGCAGGGGACTAGCGGGGGGGCAGTCCGCAGATACGCAGTATTTT. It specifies CASRGLAGGQSADTQYF.

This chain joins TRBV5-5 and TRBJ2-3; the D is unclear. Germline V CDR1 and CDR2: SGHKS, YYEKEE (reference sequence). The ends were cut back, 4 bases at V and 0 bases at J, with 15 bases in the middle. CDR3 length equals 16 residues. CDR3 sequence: CASSRSGQTSTDTQYF. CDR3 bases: TGTGCCAGCAGCCGATCGGGTCAGACCAGCACAGATACGCAGTATTTT.

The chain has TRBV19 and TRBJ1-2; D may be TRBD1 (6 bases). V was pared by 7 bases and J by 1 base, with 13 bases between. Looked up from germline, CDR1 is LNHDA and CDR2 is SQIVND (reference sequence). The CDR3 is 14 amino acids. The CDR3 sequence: CASKTPGHNYGYTF. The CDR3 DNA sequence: TGTGCCAGTAAGACACCGGGACATAACTATGGCTACACCTTC.